This entry lists 8 T cell receptor beta chains sequenced from one sample in a study of blood T cell repertoires in COVID-19. The repertoire was sequenced with immunoSEQ multiplex PCR; TCRdb's copy has only in-frame clones and lacks some. The data hold hundreds of thousands of clones, with roughly nine tenths observed a single time. Material: PBMCs or T cells enriched from blood (not recorded which). The receptors originated from a man aged 25 to 40 who had recovered from COVID-19.

V gene TRBV29-1 combines with J gene TRBJ2-7; TRBD2 matches 8 bases. CDR1 and CDR2 from the germline V gene are SQVTM and ANQGSEA. This CDR3 is built from 14 residues. Trimming at V came to 4 bases and at J to 2 bases, leaving 7 bases not matched to a gene. CDR3 nucleotides: TGCAGCGTTGTAGCGGGGAACGGCGCCTACGAGCAGTACTTC. It yields the protein CSVVAGNGAYEQYF.

The genes are TRBV7-9 and TRBJ2-7; 7 nucleotides match TRBD2. With 1 base clipped from V and 6 bases from J, the junction kept 9 bases outside the gene matches. Germline values: CDR1 SEHNR, CDR2 FQNEAQ (reference sequence). The CDR3 is made up of 15 amino acids. CDR3 sequence (DNA): TGTGCCAGCAGCTTAGTTGAGGTTGGCGGGGGCGAGCAGTACTTC. Translated: CASSLVEVGGGEQYF.

The chain combines TRBV28 with TRBJ2-3, with 13 bases identical to TRBD2. This CDR3 comprises 14 residues. Germline V lookup: CDR1 MDHEN, CDR2 SYDVKM. Germline trimming cut 6 bases from V and 10 bases from J; bases unmatched to any gene: 7. CDR3 protein: CASRLLAGGPSQYF. CDR3 DNA sequence: TGTGCCAGCAGGCTACTAGCGGGAGGGCCGTCGCAGTATTTT.

This chain's CDR3 is CAWDRGLGTEAFF. Here the CDR3 DNA reads TGTGCCTGGGATAGGGGGCTTGGCACTGAAGCTTTCTTT. This chain links TRBV30 with TRBJ1-1; 7 nucleotides line up with TRBD1. With 5 bases clipped from V and 4 bases from J, the junction kept 7 bases outside the gene matches. CDR1 and CDR2 from the germline V gene are GTSNPN and SVGIG (reference sequence). This CDR3 comprises 13 residues.

This chain links TRBV28 with TRBJ2-7; 7 nucleotides align to TRBD2. J lost 5 bases, V lost 5 bases, and 15 bases had no gene match. This CDR3 region has 16 residues. Per germline, CDR1 MDHEN and CDR2 SYDVKM. The CDR3 loop reads CASSNRQGLGGHEQYF. The CDR3 DNA follows: TGTGCCAGCAGTAACCGTCAAGGACTAGGAGGCCACGAGCAGTACTTC.

DNA for the CDR3: TGTGCCAGCAGTTTAATACCGGGGACTAGCGGGAGAAACTACGAGCAGTACTTC. Translating it yields CASSLIPGTSGRNYEQYF. The V gene is TRBV28, the J gene TRBJ2-7; TRBD2 agrees at 14 bases. Germline assignment: CDR1 MDHEN and CDR2 SYDVKM. J gave up 3 bases and V 2 bases, and 9 bases lay outside the gene matches. The CDR3 consists of 18 residues.

The rearrangement uses TRBV5-1 and TRBJ2-3; 8 bases agree with TRBD1. V lost 4 bases and J lost 3; bases outside the gene matches: 7. The CDR3 loop spans 15 amino acids. Germline V lookup: CDR1 SGHRS, CDR2 YFSETQ. The CDR3 sequence: CASSAQGVGTDTQYF. The DNA of the CDR3 is TGCGCCAGCAGCGCACAGGGGGTCGGGACAGATACGCAGTATTTT.

The J gene is TRBJ1-2, the V gene TRBV5-1; 8 positions agree with TRBD1. The germline CDR1 and CDR2 sequences are SGHRS and YFSETQ. J lost 7 bases, V lost 0 bases, and 5 bases had no gene match. CDR3 length: 14 residues. CDR3 protein: CASSLAGTGVGYTF. DNA of the CDR3: TGCGCCAGCAGCTTGGCCGGGACAGGTGTTGGCTACACCTTC.